Listed here are 30 T cell receptor beta chains from one sample, sequenced in a study of blood T cells in healthy people across ages. A second PCR of about 7 to 11 cycles used a sample-barcoded 5' primer and a J-beta primer mix. TCRdb itself ran the 5' RACE reads through MiXCR, one entry per CDR3 protein. The sample lists around 1.1 million distinct CDR3 sequences; 35% to 40% were seen once. Sequencing input: blood. Receptors were obtained from a man aged 18 to 30 in good health.

The chain has TRBV6-2 or TRBV6-3 and TRBJ2-1, with 9 nucleotides matching TRBD2. There are 17 residues in the CDR3. Germline CDR1 reads MNHEY; CDR2 reads SVGEGT. V was pared by 6 bases and J by 2 bases, with 11 bases of the junction left unmatched. The CDR3 loop is CASSTDLAGYTYNEQFF. CDR3 nucleotides: TGTGCCAGCAGCACCGACCTAGCGGGGTATACCTACAATGAGCAGTTCTTC.

The J gene is TRBJ2-1, the V gene TRBV24-1, with TRBD1 identical over 9 bases. Unmatched junction bases numbered 10, after V lost 3 bases and J lost 5 bases. The CDR3 covers 17 residues. Germline V gene sequence: CDR1 KGHDR, CDR2 SFDVKD. The CDR3 is CATSDTTPGQGNNEQFF. As DNA, the CDR3 is TGTGCCACCAGTGATACCACTCCGGGACAGGGAAACAATGAGCAGTTCTTC.

The chain combines TRBV20-1 with TRBJ1-5; D is possibly TRBD1 (5 bases). CDR1 DFQATT and CDR2 SNEGSKA come from the germline V gene (reference sequence). Trimming removed 0 bases from V and 1 base from J, with 10 bases in between. The CDR3 runs 15 residues. This CDR3 reads CSARDLRESNQPQHF. In DNA form, the CDR3 reads TGCAGTGCTAGAGATCTCAGGGAAAGCAATCAGCCCCAGCATTTT.

In this sample, this clonotype turned up a few times. This chain connects TRBV11-1 to TRBJ2-1; 11 bases are shared with TRBD2. There are 22 residues in the CDR3. The J segment lost 4 bases and the V segment lost 5 bases, leaving 25 bases of the junction unmatched. In germline, CDR1 is SGHAT, CDR2 FQDESV (reference sequence). The DNA of the CDR3 is TGTGCCAGCAGCCTCGCATCAAAAACTAGCGGGGGATCTAGACCTACGTACAATGAGCAGTTCTTC. It codes for CASSLASKTSGGSRPTYNEQFF.

This clonotype has a single count. The rearrangement uses TRBV20-1 and TRBJ1-1; D is uncertain. The germline V gene encodes CDR1 DFQATT and CDR2 SNEGSKA (reference sequence). This CDR3 has 15 residues. V lost 2 bases and J 2 bases, leaving 15 bases between the germline ends. The CDR3 bases are TGCAGTGCTAGAAGTCTCAGGAGCAAAAACACTGAAGCTTTCTTT. Protein sequence: CSARSLRSKNTEAFF.

The genes are TRBV2 and TRBJ1-2; 9 bases are shared with TRBD1. The junction had 9 bases not matched to a gene; V was cut back by 3 bases and J by 4 bases. Germline V CDR1 and CDR2: SNHLY, FYNNEI. CDR3 length: 16 residues. The CDR3 region is CASSDERQGVGYGYTF. In DNA form, the CDR3 reads TGTGCCAGCAGTGATGAACGACAGGGGGTCGGCTATGGCTACACCTTC.

At least ten counts were recorded for this clonotype. The CDR3 is CASSLGNTIYF. The CDR3 coding sequence is TGTGCCAGCAGTTTAGGGAACACCATATATTTT. The chain couples TRBV12-3 or TRBV12-4 to TRBJ1-3, with D unclear. V lost 1 base, J lost 7 bases, and 2 bases lay in between. The CDR3 extends over 11 amino acids.

Remarks on this clonotype: Given a much more abundant clone one base away, this may be a read error. The chain joins TRBV12-3 or TRBV12-4 to TRBJ2-6; D may be TRBD1 (5 bases). The CDR3 length is 15 residues. The CDR3 DNA follows: TGTGCCAGCAGTCCCGACAGCTCTGGGGCCAACGTCCCGACTTTC. Translation: CASSPDSSGANVPTF.

The chain joins TRBV7-9 to TRBJ2-2; D not resolved. Trimming stripped 5 bases from V and 4 bases from J, with 8 bases between. This CDR3 has 13 amino acids. Germline CDR1 is SEHNR and CDR2 is FQNEAQ (reference sequence). The CDR3 here is CASSPHTTGELFF. CDR3 DNA: TGTGCCAGCAGCCCACACACCACCGGGGAGCTGTTTTTT. Combining the CDR3 with reference TRBV7-9 and TRBJ2-2 gives the whole variable domain DTGVSQNPRHKITKRGQNVTFRCDPISEHNRLYWYRQTLGQGPEFLTYFQNEAQLEKSRLLSDRFSAERPKGSFSTLEIQRTEQGDSAMYLCASSPHTTGELFFGEGSRLTVL.

The chain joins TRBV6-6 to TRBJ2-1; TRBD1 matches 9 bases. The CDR3 is made up of 11 amino acids. Trimming removed 4 bases from V and 14 bases from J; junction bases left unmatched: 3. Germline V gene sequence: CDR1 MNHNY, CDR2 SVGAGI (reference sequence). CDR3 nucleotides: TGTGCCAGCAGTTCGGGGACAGGGAAGTTCTTC. Translated, it gives CASSSGTGKFF.

Details on this clonotype: A much larger clone sits a single nucleotide away, making a read error possible. V is TRBV6-6 and J is TRBJ1-4, with 10 positions matching TRBD1. This CDR3 comprises 15 residues. Germline CDR1 is MNHNY and CDR2 is SVGAGI (reference sequence). The trim removed 8 bases at V and 5 bases at J, leaving 8 bases unmatched. The CDR3: CASCPPGQGNEKLFF. CDR3 DNA sequence: TGTGCCAGCTGTCCCCCGGGACAGGGGAATGAAAAACTGTTTTTT.

In its sample, this clonotype was seen a few times. The chain recombines TRBV4-1 with TRBJ1-4; D is undetermined. Germline V gives CDR1 MGHRA, CDR2 YSYEKL. This CDR3 contains 16 residues. V was trimmed by 3 bases and J by 5 bases, leaving 16 bases between them. For the CDR3, the DNA is TGCGCCAGCAGCCAGGAGGATGGACGGCCGAATGAAAAACTGTTTTTT. Residues: CASSQEDGRPNEKLFF.

The sample holds a few counts of this clonotype. The V and J genes are TRBV18 and TRBJ2-5; D gene ambiguous. With 1 base removed from V and 5 bases from J, the gap between germline ends came to 14 bases. CDR1 is KGHSH and CDR2 is LQKENI in the germline V gene. The CDR3 length is 15 residues. The CDR3 DNA reads as TGTGCCAGCTCACCACTAGAAGCAGGTGTTGAGACCCAGTACTTC. Translating it yields CASSPLEAGVETQYF.

The chain employs TRBV12-3 or TRBV12-4 and TRBJ2-1; D possibly corresponds to TRBD2 (5 bases). This CDR3 contains 16 residues. V shed 5 bases and J shed 6 bases, with 20 bases lying between them. As DNA, the CDR3 is TGTGCCAGCAGTCCCGCGGGCCGGCTTGACCTCAATGAGCAGTTCTTC. Protein: CASSPAGRLDLNEQFF.

This chain uses TRBV10-3 with TRBJ2-6; D may correspond to TRBD1 or TRBD2 (5 bases each). CDR1 and CDR2 (germline): ENHRY, SYGVKD. V lost 1 base and J 2 bases, leaving 9 bases between the germline ends. CDR3 size: 16 residues. CDR3 sequence reads: CAISELRGAGANVLTF. The CDR3, as DNA: TGTGCCATCAGTGAGTTAAGAGGGGCTGGGGCCAACGTCCTGACTTTC.

This chain connects TRBV2 to TRBJ1-1; D not certain. Trimming pared 3 bases from V and 8 bases from J, leaving 13 bases between. CDR3 length: 13 amino acids. CDR1 and CDR2 (germline): SNHLY, FYNNEI. The CDR3 nucleotides are TGTGCCAGCAGTGAGTCGGGCAGCAAGGAAGCTTTCTTT. Its protein is CASSESGSKEAFF.

This rearrangement joins TRBV5-6 to TRBJ2-1; 7 nucleotides align to TRBD1. This CDR3 region has 14 residues. CDR1 is SGHDT, CDR2 YYEEEE, per germline. Trimming cost V 4 bases and J 14 bases; bases outside gene matches: 15. DNA for the CDR3: TGTGCCAGCAGCCTCTCGACGACAGGGCTTTACAAGTTCTTC. Protein product: CASSLSTTGLYKFF.

This clonotype was detected many times. The chain carries TRBV12-3 or TRBV12-4 and TRBJ2-1, with a tentative D call TRBD2 (6 bases). The V end was cut by 8 bases, the J end by 0 bases, with 17 bases between. The CDR3 totals 16 residues. The CDR3 reads CASWGSGKFSYNEQFF. The CDR3, as DNA: TGTGCCAGCTGGGGTAGCGGAAAATTCTCCTACAATGAGCAGTTCTTC.

This clonotype was detected many times. The J gene is TRBJ2-1, the V gene TRBV20-1; 10 bases line up with TRBD2. The V and J ends lost 2 bases and 10 bases, in that order; junction bases with no gene match: 2. The CDR3 has 12 residues. Germline-derived CDR1 and CDR2 are DFQATT and SNEGSKA (reference sequence). CDR3 protein: CSARSSGGEQFF. The DNA of the CDR3 is TGCAGTGCTAGATCTAGCGGGGGAGAGCAGTTCTTC.

This clonotype was counted many times. V gene TRBV7-2 combines with J gene TRBJ2-1; no clear D gene. The CDR3 is 15 residues long. V was cut by 0 bases and J by 0 bases, with 6 bases left in between. Germline-derived CDR1 and CDR2 are SGHTA and FQGNSA. The CDR3 sequence is CASSLASSSYNEQFF. The CDR3 nucleotides read TGTGCCAGCAGCTTAGCGAGTAGCTCCTACAATGAGCAGTTCTTC.

This clonotype was seen a handful of times. This chain joins TRBV20-1 and TRBJ2-7; 11 bases align to TRBD2. The CDR3 contains 13 residues. Trimming took 6 bases from V and 6 from J; bases not matched to a gene: 7. CDR1 and CDR2 from the germline V gene are DFQATT and SNEGSKA (reference sequence). CDR3 bases: TGCAGTGCCCGGACTAGCGGGTTCGGCGAGCAGTACTTC. It translates to CSARTSGFGEQYF.

This sequence joins TRBV20-1 and TRBJ2-1; 9 nucleotides line up with TRBD2. CDR1 and CDR2 (germline): DFQATT, SNEGSKA (reference sequence). V shed 6 bases, J shed 4 bases, and the junction held 13 bases outside the gene matches. CDR3 length: 16 amino acids. The CDR3 loop reads CSASPFAAGGYNEQFF. Written as DNA, the CDR3 is TGCAGTGCGTCACCCTTCGCAGCGGGAGGATACAATGAGCAGTTCTTC.

In its sample, this clonotype was seen a few times. The chain has TRBV7-9 and TRBJ1-2, with D tentatively TRBD1 (6 bases). Trimming pared 5 bases from V and 3 bases from J, leaving 19 bases between. This CDR3 is built from 16 residues. From germline, CDR1 is SEHNR and CDR2 FQNEAQ (reference sequence). As DNA, the CDR3 is TGTGCCAGCAGCGGCACAGGGCAGCCCCCCTACTATGGCTACACCTTC. This translates into CASSGTGQPPYYGYTF. The whole variable domain, filled in from reference TRBV7-9 and TRBJ1-2, reads DTGVSQNPRHKITKRGQNVTFRCDPISEHNRLYWYRQTLGQGPEFLTYFQNEAQLEKSRLLSDRFSAERPKGSFSTLEIQRTEQGDSAMYLCASSGTGQPPYYGYTFGSGTRLTVV.

The rearrangement links TRBV7-9 to TRBJ1-1; D unclear. Germline loops: CDR1 SEHNR, CDR2 FQNEAQ (reference sequence). V lost 1 base and J 4 bases, leaving 4 bases between the germline ends. CDR3 length: 12 residues. The CDR3 loop is CASSLVPTEAFF. The CDR3 DNA reads TGTGCCAGCAGCTTAGTTCCCACTGAAGCTTTCTTT.

This chain connects TRBV27 to TRBJ2-5; possibly TRBD2 for D (5 bases). V lost 7 bases to trimming and J lost 9 bases, with 21 bases between them. CDR1 is MNHEY, CDR2 SMNVEV, per germline (reference sequence). The length of the CDR3 is 14 residues. This CDR3 is CASKKSGPFSAQYF. CDR3 bases: TGTGCCAGCAAAAAAAGCGGCCCCTTTTCGGCCCAGTACTTC.

As to this clonotype: The junction shows a germline mismatch at one end, possibly a read error. This rearrangement joins TRBV12-3 or TRBV12-4 to TRBJ1-1; TRBD1 might be the D (6 bases). The CDR3 is 16 amino acids. The CDR3 bases are TGTACCAGCACCAATAGAGGGGGGACAATGAACACTGAAGCTTTCTTT. This gives the protein CTSTNRGGTMNTEAFF.

The sample holds a few counts of this clonotype. The gene calls are TRBV2 and TRBJ1-2; TRBD1 aligns across 11 bases. Germline-derived CDR1 and CDR2 are SNHLY and FYNNEI. V shed 6 bases and J 8 bases; nucleotides not matched to a gene: 11. CDR3 length: 15 residues. CDR3 amino acids: CASSDPGQGVEGYTF. The CDR3 DNA is TGTGCCAGCAGCGACCCGGGACAGGGGGTGGAAGGCTACACCTTC. Full variable domain (outside the CDR3, taken from reference TRBV2 and TRBJ1-2): EPEVTQTPSHQVTQMGQEVILRCVPISNHLYFYWYRQILGQKVEFLVSFYNNEISEKSEIFDDQFSVERPDGSNFTLKIRSTKLEDSAMYFCASSDPGQGVEGYTFGSGTRLTVV.

The rearrangement joins TRBV12-3 or TRBV12-4 to TRBJ1-5; no clear D. Trimming pared 8 bases from V and 7 bases from J, leaving 12 bases between. The CDR3 consists of 12 residues. The CDR3 sequence: CASRPGGQPQHF. CDR3 nucleotides: TGTGCCAGCCGGCCCGGTGGGCAGCCCCAGCATTTT.

In its sample, this clonotype was seen a few times. This rearrangement joins TRBV12-5 to TRBJ1-5; TRBD1 matches at 10 bases. In germline, CDR1 is LGHNT, CDR2 FRNRAP. The CDR3 consists of 19 residues. The V segment lost 0 bases and the J segment 6 bases; nucleotides outside the gene matches: 14. In DNA form, the CDR3 reads TGTGCTAGTGGTTTGGTAGGTGTTGCATGGACAGGGGGGCCTCAGCCCCAGCATTTT. Translated, it gives CASGLVGVAWTGGPQPQHF.

The rearrangement links TRBV15 to TRBJ2-3; D gene ambiguous. There are 16 residues in the CDR3. V was pared by 1 base and J by 0 bases, with 11 bases between. Germline loops: CDR1 LNHNV, CDR2 YYDKDF (reference sequence). The CDR3, as DNA: TGTGCCACCAGCAGAGGGGGTGGGCTTAGCACAGATACGCAGTATTTT. This translates into CATSRGGGLSTDTQYF.